This T cell receptor (beta chain) is drawn from a study of blood T cell repertoires in COVID-19. Looking at the study overall: Some COVID-19 samples were acute and others convalescent; all came from the United States, Italy and Spain. T cells, B-cell-depleted T cells, or PBMCs supplied cDNA or gDNA.

Original processing methods: It was from reference gene primer amplification that nucleated cell counts were estimated. Here immunoSEQ multiplex PCR was the method, and the copy in TCRdb shows in-frame clones only, minus some. The V and J calls and clone size were taken over from that table, and D and trimming were inferred from the DNA. The table lists some 160,000 clones, just under 85% of them singletons. The germline gives CDR1 MNHEY, CDR2 SMNVEV (reference sequence). The CDR3 runs to 16 residues. The ends were cut back, 3 bases at V and 5 bases at J, with 17 bases in the middle. Patients in Seattle were enrolled during active infection, then followed longitudinally.

Material: peripheral blood. This TCR derives from a woman older than 75 with COVID-19, enrolled during active disease. The chain is built from TRBV27 and TRBJ1-5; TRBD1 is a possible D gene (6 bases). The CDR3 loop reads CASSFAGAGGYQPQHF. The CDR3 nucleotides read TGTGCCAGCAGTTTCGCGGGGGCGGGGGGATATCAGCCCCAGCATTTT.